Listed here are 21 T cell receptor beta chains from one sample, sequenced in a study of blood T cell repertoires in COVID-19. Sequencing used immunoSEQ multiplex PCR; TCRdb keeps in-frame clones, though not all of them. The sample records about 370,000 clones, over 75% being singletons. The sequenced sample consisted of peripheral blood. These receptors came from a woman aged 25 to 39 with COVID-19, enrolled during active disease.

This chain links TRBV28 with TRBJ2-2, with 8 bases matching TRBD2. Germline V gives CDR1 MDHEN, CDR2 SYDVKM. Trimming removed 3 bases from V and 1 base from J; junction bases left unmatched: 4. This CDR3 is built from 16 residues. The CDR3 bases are TGTGCCAGCAGTTTCCCTACTAGCGGGAACACCGGGGAGCTGTTTTTT. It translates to CASSFPTSGNTGELFF.

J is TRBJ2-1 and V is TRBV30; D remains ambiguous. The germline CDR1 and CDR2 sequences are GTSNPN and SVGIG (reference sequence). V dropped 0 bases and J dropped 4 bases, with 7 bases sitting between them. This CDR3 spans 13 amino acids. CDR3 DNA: TGTGCCTGGAGTGTAATTTTATACAATGAGCAGTTCTTC. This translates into CAWSVILYNEQFF. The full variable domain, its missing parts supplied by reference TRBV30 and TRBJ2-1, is SQTIHQWPATLVQPVGSPLSLECTVEGTSNPNLYWYRQAAGRGLQLLFYSVGIGQISSEVPQNLSASRPQDRQFILSSKKLLLSDSGFYLCAWSVILYNEQFFGPGTRLTVL.

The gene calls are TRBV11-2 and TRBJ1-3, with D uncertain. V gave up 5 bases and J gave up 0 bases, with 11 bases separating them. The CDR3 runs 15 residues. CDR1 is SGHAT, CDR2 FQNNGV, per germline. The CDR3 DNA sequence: TGTGCCAGCAGCCCCAGCGGGGTCTCTGGAAACACCATATATTTT. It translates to CASSPSGVSGNTIYF. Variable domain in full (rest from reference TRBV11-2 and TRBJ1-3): EAGVAQSPRYKIIEKRQSVAFWCNPISGHATLYWYQQILGQGPKLLIQFQNNGVVDDSQLPKDRFSAERLKGVDSTLKIQPAKLEDSAVYLCASSPSGVSGNTIYFGEGSWLTVV.

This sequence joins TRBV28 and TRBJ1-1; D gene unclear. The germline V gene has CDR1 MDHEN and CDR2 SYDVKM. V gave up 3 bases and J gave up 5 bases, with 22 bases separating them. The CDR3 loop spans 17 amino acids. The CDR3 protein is CASSFPYSGGLRTEAFF. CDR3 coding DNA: TGTGCCAGCAGTTTCCCCTACTCCGGAGGGCTGAGAACTGAAGCTTTCTTT.

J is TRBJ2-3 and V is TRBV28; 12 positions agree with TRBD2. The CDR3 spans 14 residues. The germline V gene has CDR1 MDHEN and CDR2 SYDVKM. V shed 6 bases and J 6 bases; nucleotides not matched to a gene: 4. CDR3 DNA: TGTGCCAGCAGAACTAGCGGGAGGAGGGATACGCAGTATTTT. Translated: CASRTSGRRDTQYF.

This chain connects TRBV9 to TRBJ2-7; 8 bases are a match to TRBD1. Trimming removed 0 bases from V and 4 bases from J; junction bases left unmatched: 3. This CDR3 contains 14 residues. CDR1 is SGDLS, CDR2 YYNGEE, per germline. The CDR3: CASSVVGTGYEQYF. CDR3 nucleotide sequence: TGTGCCAGCAGCGTAGTTGGGACAGGATACGAGCAGTACTTC.

CDR3 in DNA: TGTGCCAGTAGCTTTACTAGCGGGGGATCCTACGAGCAGTACTTC. Encoded protein: CASSFTSGGSYEQYF. The gene calls are TRBV19 and TRBJ2-7; 11 bases agree with TRBD2. The CDR3 length is 15 residues. CDR1 is LNHDA, CDR2 SQIVND, per germline (reference sequence). V lost 6 bases and J lost 1; bases outside the gene matches: 5.

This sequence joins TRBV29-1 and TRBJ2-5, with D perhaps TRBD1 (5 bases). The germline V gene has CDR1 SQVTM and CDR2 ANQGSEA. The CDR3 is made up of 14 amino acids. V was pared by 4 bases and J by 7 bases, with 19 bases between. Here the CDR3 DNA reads TGCAGCGTTGGTCAGGCCTCTGGGGCTAGGACCCAGTACTTC. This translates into CSVGQASGARTQYF.

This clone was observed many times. For the CDR3, the DNA is TGTGCCAGCAGCTCAACAGGGGTTGTGAACTATGGCTACACCTTC. The encoded protein is CASSSTGVVNYGYTF. The chain is built from TRBV11-2 and TRBJ1-2; TRBD1 matches at 7 bases. The junction had 7 bases not matched to a gene; V was cut back by 4 bases and J by 2 bases. Germline loops: CDR1 SGHAT, CDR2 FQNNGV. There are 15 residues in the CDR3.

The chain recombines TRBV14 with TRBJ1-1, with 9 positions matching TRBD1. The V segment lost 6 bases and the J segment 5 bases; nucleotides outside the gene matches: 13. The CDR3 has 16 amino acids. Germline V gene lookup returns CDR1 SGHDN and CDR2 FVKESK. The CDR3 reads CASRRAGTGLGTEAFF. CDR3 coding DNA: TGTGCCAGCAGACGCGCCGGGACAGGGCTCGGTACTGAAGCTTTCTTT.

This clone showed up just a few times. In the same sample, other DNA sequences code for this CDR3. CDR3 in amino acids: CASSLAGGVQETQYF. The DNA of the CDR3 is TGTGCCAGCAGCTTGGCGGGAGGGGTACAAGAGACCCAGTACTTC. This sequence joins TRBV5-4 and TRBJ2-5; 8 nucleotides match TRBD2. CDR3 length: 15 residues. The germline gives CDR1 SGHNT, CDR2 YYREEE (reference sequence). J was trimmed by 2 bases and V by 0 bases; bases with no gene match: 3.

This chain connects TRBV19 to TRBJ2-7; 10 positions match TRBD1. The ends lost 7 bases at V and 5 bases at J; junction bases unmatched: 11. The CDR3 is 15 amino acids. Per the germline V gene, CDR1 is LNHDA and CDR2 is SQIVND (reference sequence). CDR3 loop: CASTPPGQGWHEQYF. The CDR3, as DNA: TGTGCCAGTACCCCGCCGGGACAGGGGTGGCACGAGCAGTACTTC.

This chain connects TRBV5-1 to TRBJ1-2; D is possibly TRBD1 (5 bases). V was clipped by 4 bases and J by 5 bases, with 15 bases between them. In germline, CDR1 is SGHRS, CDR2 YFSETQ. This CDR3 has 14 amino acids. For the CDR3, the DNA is TGCGCCAGCAGCCCCCCAAATACAGGTTATGGCTACACCTTC. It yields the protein CASSPPNTGYGYTF.

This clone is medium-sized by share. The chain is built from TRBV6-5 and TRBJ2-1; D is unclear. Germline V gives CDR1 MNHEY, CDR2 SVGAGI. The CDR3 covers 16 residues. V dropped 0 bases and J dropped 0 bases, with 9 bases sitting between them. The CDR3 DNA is TGTGCCAGCAGTTACTCGAGTGAGCGCTCCTACAATGAGCAGTTCTTC. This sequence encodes CASSYSSERSYNEQFF.

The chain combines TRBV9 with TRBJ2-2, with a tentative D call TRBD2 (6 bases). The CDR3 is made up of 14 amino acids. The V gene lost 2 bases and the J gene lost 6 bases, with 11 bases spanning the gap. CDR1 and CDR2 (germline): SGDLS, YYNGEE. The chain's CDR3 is CASSVGGVAGELFF. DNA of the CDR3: TGTGCCAGCAGCGTCGGGGGAGTGGCCGGGGAGCTGTTTTTT.

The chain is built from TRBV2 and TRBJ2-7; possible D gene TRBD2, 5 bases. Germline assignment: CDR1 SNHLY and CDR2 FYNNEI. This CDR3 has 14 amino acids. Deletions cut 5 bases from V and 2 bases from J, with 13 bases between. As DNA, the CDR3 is TGTGCCAGCAGTACGGGGAATTTACCCTACGAGCAGTACTTC. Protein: CASSTGNLPYEQYF.

CDR3 in amino acids: CASSLWQGNEKLFF. CDR3 DNA: TGTGCCAGCAGCTTATGGCAGGGAAATGAAAAACTGTTTTTT. The gene calls are TRBV7-6 and TRBJ1-4; tentative D call: TRBD1 (5 bases). The germline V and J ends were trimmed by 2 bases and 5 bases, with 9 bases remaining between them. Germline V gene data show CDR1 as SGHVS and CDR2 as FNYEAQ. There are 14 residues in the CDR3.

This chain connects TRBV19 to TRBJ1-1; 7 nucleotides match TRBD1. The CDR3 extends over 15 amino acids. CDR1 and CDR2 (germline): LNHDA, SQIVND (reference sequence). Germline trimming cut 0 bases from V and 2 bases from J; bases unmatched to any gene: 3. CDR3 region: CASSIETGVNTEAFF. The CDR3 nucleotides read TGTGCCAGTAGTATAGAAACAGGGGTAAACACTGAAGCTTTCTTT.

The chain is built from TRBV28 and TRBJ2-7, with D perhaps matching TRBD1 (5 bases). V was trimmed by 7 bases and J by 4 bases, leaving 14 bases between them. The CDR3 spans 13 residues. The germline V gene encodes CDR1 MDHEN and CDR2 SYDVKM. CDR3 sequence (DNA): TGTGCCAGCAATAGTGGCAGGGCGTACGAGCAGTACTTC. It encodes CASNSGRAYEQYF.

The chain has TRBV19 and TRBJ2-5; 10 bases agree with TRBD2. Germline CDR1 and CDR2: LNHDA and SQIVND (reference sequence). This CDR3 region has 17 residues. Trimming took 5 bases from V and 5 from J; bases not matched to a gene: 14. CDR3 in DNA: TGTGCCAGTAGTCTACAAGCAGCGGGAGGGCCAGGGGAGACCCAGTACTTC. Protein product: CASSLQAAGGPGETQYF.

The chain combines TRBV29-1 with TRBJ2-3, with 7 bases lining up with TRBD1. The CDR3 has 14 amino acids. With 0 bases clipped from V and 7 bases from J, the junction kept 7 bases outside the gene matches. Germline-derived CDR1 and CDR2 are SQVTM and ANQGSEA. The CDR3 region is CSVEDRGLQYTQYF. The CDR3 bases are TGCAGCGTTGAAGATAGGGGGCTACAGTATACGCAGTATTTT.